A single sample is the source of the 9 T cell receptor beta chains below, sequenced in a study of cytomegalovirus exposure and HLA in healthy donors. Researchers ran the PCR with 60 Vbeta and 13 Jbeta primers. This table comes from immunoSEQ multiplex PCR, and its TCRdb copy is limited to in-frame clones, with some not included. The table shows over 110,000 clones, with roughly 80% occurring only once. Sequencing used PBMCs. All receptors come from a female donor in good health and CMV-seronegative.

The chain couples TRBV6-1 to TRBJ1-2, with D tentatively TRBD1 (5 bases). Trimming shortened V by 0 bases and J by 7 bases, and 15 bases separated the two germline ends. CDR1 is MNHNS and CDR2 is SASEGT in the germline V gene. This CDR3 contains 15 residues. CDR3 sequence reads: CASSEALQGALGYTF. The CDR3 DNA reads TGTGCCAGCAGTGAAGCGCTTCAAGGGGCCCTTGGCTACACCTTC.

The chain couples TRBV10-3 to TRBJ2-5; tentative D call: TRBD2 (5 bases). Germline V gene sequence: CDR1 ENHRY, CDR2 SYGVKD. The V and J ends lost 8 bases and 2 bases respectively, with 12 bases between them. The CDR3 runs 13 residues. In DNA form, the CDR3 reads TGTGCCATCCGGGGATCCACGCAAGAGACCCAGTACTTC. Its translation is CAIRGSTQETQYF.

The chain uses TRBV7-2 and TRBJ1-1; D not certain. This CDR3 contains 13 residues. The V gene lost 6 bases and the J gene lost 4 bases, with 12 bases spanning the gap. Germline V gives CDR1 SGHTA, CDR2 FQGNSA. In nucleotides, the CDR3 is TGTGCCAGCAGAGGAGCAGTATCCACTGAAGCTTTCTTT. Its protein is CASRGAVSTEAFF.

The V gene is TRBV6-1, the J gene TRBJ2-7, with 7 bases aligning to TRBD1. Germline V lookup: CDR1 MNHNS, CDR2 SASEGT. V dropped 6 bases and J dropped 2; count of bases not matched to a gene: 4. The length of the CDR3 is 13 residues. CDR3 in DNA: TGTGCCAGCAGGGCACAGGGGCCCTACGAGCAGTACTTC. As protein: CASRAQGPYEQYF.

The rearrangement links TRBV5-4 to TRBJ1-1, with TRBD1 identical over 8 bases. This CDR3 has 14 residues. Germline V gene lookup returns CDR1 SGHNT and CDR2 YYREEE (reference sequence). V was clipped by 6 bases and J by 4 bases; unmatched bases: 8. For the CDR3, the DNA is TGTGCCAGCATGCAGGGGGCGTCGGGCACTGAAGCTTTCTTT. Translated: CASMQGASGTEAFF.

V usage is TRBV30 and J usage is TRBJ2-3, with no clear D. Germline V gene data show CDR1 as GTSNPN and CDR2 as SVGIG (reference sequence). This CDR3 has 16 amino acids. V was trimmed by 0 bases and J by 2 bases, leaving 15 bases between them. In DNA form, the CDR3 reads TGTGCCTGGAGTGTATCCCTATCCCGTTTCACAGATACGCAGTATTTT. As protein: CAWSVSLSRFTDTQYF. The complete variable domain, with remaining parts taken from reference TRBV30 and TRBJ2-3, reads SQTIHQWPATLVQPVGSPLSLECTVEGTSNPNLYWYRQAAGRGLQLLFYSVGIGQISSEVPQNLSASRPQDRQFILSSKKLLLSDSGFYLCAWSVSLSRFTDTQYFGPGTRLTVL.

This clone was seen only a few times. This sequence joins TRBV7-3 and TRBJ2-1; TRBD2 is a possible D gene (5 bases). The CDR3 contains 13 residues. The V end lost 1 base, the J end lost 9 bases, and 10 bases lay between the germline ends. Germline V gives CDR1 SGHTA, CDR2 FQGTGA. This CDR3 reads CASSLKVTTEQFF. DNA of the CDR3: TGTGCCAGCAGCTTAAAGGTGACTACTGAGCAGTTCTTC.

This clone was recorded once. The DNA of the CDR3 is TGTGCCAGCATTGGCCTTATAGCGGCGGAGACCCAGTACTTC. Protein: CASIGLIAAETQYF. V usage is TRBV2 and J usage is TRBJ2-5, with D possibly matching TRBD2 (6 bases). V lost 7 bases and J 5 bases, leaving 17 bases between the germline ends. There are 14 residues in the CDR3. In germline, CDR1 is SNHLY, CDR2 FYNNEI. The whole variable domain, filled in from reference TRBV2 and TRBJ2-5, reads EPEVTQTPSHQVTQMGQEVILRCVPISNHLYFYWYRQILGQKVEFLVSFYNNEISEKSEIFDDQFSVERPDGSNFTLKIRSTKLEDSAMYFCASIGLIAAETQYFGPGTRLLVL.

The chain uses TRBV7-8 and TRBJ1-2, with TRBD1 matching 12 bases. The CDR3 spans 16 residues. With 5 bases clipped from V and 6 bases from J, the junction kept 10 bases outside the gene matches. Per germline, CDR1 SGHVS and CDR2 FQNEAQ. CDR3 DNA sequence: TGTGCCAGCAGCGGGCGGGACAGGGGGCGCAACAATGGCTACACCTTC. This encodes CASSGRDRGRNNGYTF.